These 11 T cell receptor beta chains were sequenced from one sample in a study of monozygotic twins with inflammatory bowel disease. TCRdb reprocessed the 5' RACE reads, keeping one entry per CDR3 protein, no DNA. This table lists about 110,000 distinct CDR3 sequences. The specimen was blood. These receptors came from a human donor with ulcerative colitis or Crohn's disease, or a healthy co-twin of an affected twin (not recorded which).

The V call is TRBV20-1, the J call TRBJ2-5; the D call of TRBD2 rests on TCRdb alone, since no DNA is present to check it. The V gene's germline CDR1 is DFQATT and CDR2 SNEGSKA (reference sequence). The CDR3 consists of 15 residues. The CDR3 sequence: CSAPIKRGAGETQYF.

The J gene is TRBJ1-4, the V gene TRBV30; TCRdb proposes TRBD1, but this gene call is untestable without DNA. Germline CDR1 and CDR2: GTSNPN and SVGIG (reference sequence). CDR3 length: 14 amino acids. CDR3 region: CAWTLGTENEKLFF.

This sequence joins TRBV10-3 and TRBJ2-1. CDR3 length: 16 residues. CDR1 and CDR2 from the germline V gene are ENHRY and SYGVKD. The CDR3 region is CAIKSSAGASYNEQFF.

The chain is built from TRBV4-3 and TRBJ2-7; TCRdb's D call of TRBD1 is untestable without DNA. The CDR3 is 13 amino acids. In germline, CDR1 is LGHNA, CDR2 YSLEER. This CDR3 reads CASGINRGYEQYF.

This sequence joins TRBV4-1 and TRBJ2-3; TCRdb calls TRBD1, which cannot be checked without DNA. Looked up from germline, CDR1 is MGHRA and CDR2 is YSYEKL. The CDR3 is made up of 17 amino acids. The CDR3 sequence: CASSQDLSTEIPDTQYF.

V and J are TRBV11-3 and TRBJ2-1. CDR1 and CDR2 from the germline V gene are SGHNT and YENEEA. This CDR3 region has 11 residues. The chain's CDR3 is CASSLGLEQFF.

The rearrangement joins TRBV12-3 or TRBV12-4 to TRBJ1-5; TCRdb outputs TRBD1, but without DNA this stays unchecked. The CDR3 consists of 15 residues. CDR3 in amino acids: CASSQQMGRNQPQHF.

The chain carries TRBV20-1 and TRBJ2-1; TCRdb proposes TRBD1, but this gene call is untestable without DNA. Germline V gene data show CDR1 as DFQATT and CDR2 as SNEGSKA (reference sequence). CDR3 size: 15 residues. CDR3 protein: CSAPGNLDSYNEQFF.

This clonotype is medium-sized (0.01 to 0.1%) by frequency. V is TRBV29-1 and J is TRBJ1-1; the D gene TCRdb calls, TRBD1, cannot be checked with no DNA. Looked up from germline, CDR1 is SQVTM and CDR2 is ANQGSEA. This CDR3 spans 19 amino acids. CDR3: CSVEDRGLGQATMNTEAFF.

The chain recombines TRBV24-1 with TRBJ2-1; TCRdb's assignment of TRBD2 cannot be checked, as there is no DNA. The CDR3 contains 17 residues. CDR1 KGHDR and CDR2 SFDVKD come from the germline V gene. The CDR3 sequence is CATSDSLAETSEREQFF.

This chain uses TRBV5-5 with TRBJ2-3; checking the TCRdb D call of TRBD1 is not possible without DNA. CDR1 is SGHKS, CDR2 YYEKEE, per germline (reference sequence). This CDR3 region has 16 residues. The CDR3: CASSNHPGAESDTQYF.